The 8 T cell receptor beta chains in this list originate from one sample, sequenced in a study of T cells after yellow fever vaccination (dated by TCRdb to about 2019). Interpreted using the paper, the treatment or condition label stands for: live attenuated yellow fever vaccine strain. The library was made by 5' RACE. Reads for this sample came from an Illumina NovaSeq 6000. The public reads were reprocessed in TCRdb via fastp at Q25 and MiXCR, keeping in-frame beta chains. Every entry covers one CDR3 protein and lists the most common genes and DNA from its rows. For this sample there are 200,000 to 250,000 distinct CDR3 sequences; approximately 3% appear just once. Under 3.5% of the sample belongs to the ten largest clones. The specimen comprised CD4+ T cells sorted from PBMCs, sampled 10 days after the yellow fever booster vaccination. The receptors here all came from a man aged 18 to 29 who received the YFV17D yellow fever vaccine.

This clonotype has ten or more counts. V and J are TRBV6-5 and TRBJ2-1; 9 bases align to TRBD2. Germline V lookup: CDR1 MNHEY, CDR2 SVGAGI. Trimming took 3 bases from V and 7 from J; bases not matched to a gene: 7. The CDR3 sequence is 15 residues long. The DNA of the CDR3 is TGTGCCAGCAGTTATGGGCGGGGGGGCTTGAATGAGCAGTTCTTC. It yields the protein CASSYGRGGLNEQFF.

This clonotype was recorded at least ten times. This sequence joins TRBV14 and TRBJ2-7; D gene ambiguous. The CDR3 sequence is 14 residues long. CDR1 SGHDN and CDR2 FVKESK come from the germline V gene. V lost 0 bases to trimming and J lost 0 bases, with 6 bases between them. The DNA for the CDR3 is TGTGCCAGCAGCCAAGACAGGAGCTCCTACGAGCAGTACGTC. Translation gives CASSQDRSSYEQYV.

The table lists this clonotype with many counts. The J gene is TRBJ2-3, the V gene TRBV7-2, with a tentative D call TRBD2 (6 bases). The CDR3 extends over 14 amino acids. Germline V gene lookup returns CDR1 SGHTA and CDR2 FQGNSA. V gave up 0 bases and J gave up 4 bases, with 8 bases separating them. The CDR3 loop is CASSLAGRSDTQYF. The CDR3 DNA reads as TGTGCCAGCAGCTTAGCGGGGAGGTCAGATACGCAGTATTTT.

This clonotype was recorded many times. The chain links TRBV7-2 to TRBJ2-5; 8 nucleotides line up with TRBD2. Germline V lookup: CDR1 SGHTA, CDR2 FQGNSA. The CDR3 is 13 residues long. V was clipped by 5 bases and J by 6 bases; unmatched bases: 5. CDR3 amino acids: CASSPRGEQTQYF. CDR3 DNA sequence: TGTGCCAGCAGCCCGCGGGGGGAACAGACCCAGTACTTC.

The sample holds a few counts of this clonotype. V and J are TRBV5-1 and TRBJ2-7, with 8 nucleotides matching TRBD1. V trimming: 0 bases; J trimming: 0 bases; junction bases outside the gene matches: 5. Germline assignment: CDR1 SGHRS and CDR2 YFSETQ. This CDR3 has 16 amino acids. This CDR3 reads CASSLVAGGVSYEQYF. CDR3 sequence (DNA): TGCGCCAGCAGCTTGGTAGCAGGGGGCGTCTCCTACGAGCAGTACTTC.

The chain employs TRBV5-1 and TRBJ1-2, with TRBD1 matching 8 bases. Per the germline V gene, CDR1 is SGHRS and CDR2 is YFSETQ. The CDR3 is made up of 16 amino acids. J gave up 6 bases and V 0 bases, and 10 bases lay outside the gene matches. The CDR3 nucleotides are TGCGCCAGCAGCTTGGCCCAGGGGGCGAGGAGTGATGGCTACACCTTC. This sequence encodes CASSLAQGARSDGYTF.

This clonotype has a count of ten or more. The chain recombines TRBV10-3 with TRBJ2-3, with a possible D match to TRBD1 (5 bases). The CDR3 totals 14 residues. With 7 bases removed from V and 1 base from J, the gap between germline ends came to 12 bases. Germline CDR1 ENHRY, CDR2 SYGVKD. DNA for the CDR3: TGTGCCATCAATCAGGGTGGAGGCACAGATACGCAGTATTTT. This sequence encodes CAINQGGGTDTQYF.

This clonotype has just a few counts. The J gene is TRBJ1-4, the V gene TRBV7-9; no reliable D call. Trimming stripped 4 bases from V and 1 base from J, with 13 bases between. The CDR3 is 16 amino acids. Germline assignment: CDR1 SEHNR and CDR2 FQNEAQ (reference sequence). The CDR3 DNA reads TGTGCCAGCAGCTCTAGAGGGATGGGAACTAATGAAAAACTGTTTTTT. As protein: CASSSRGMGTNEKLFF. Full variable domain (missing parts from reference TRBV7-9 and TRBJ1-4): DTGVSQNPRHKITKRGQNVTFRCDPISEHNRLYWYRQTLGQGPEFLTYFQNEAQLEKSRLLSDRFSAERPKGSFSTLEIQRTEQGDSAMYLCASSSRGMGTNEKLFFGSGTQLSVL.